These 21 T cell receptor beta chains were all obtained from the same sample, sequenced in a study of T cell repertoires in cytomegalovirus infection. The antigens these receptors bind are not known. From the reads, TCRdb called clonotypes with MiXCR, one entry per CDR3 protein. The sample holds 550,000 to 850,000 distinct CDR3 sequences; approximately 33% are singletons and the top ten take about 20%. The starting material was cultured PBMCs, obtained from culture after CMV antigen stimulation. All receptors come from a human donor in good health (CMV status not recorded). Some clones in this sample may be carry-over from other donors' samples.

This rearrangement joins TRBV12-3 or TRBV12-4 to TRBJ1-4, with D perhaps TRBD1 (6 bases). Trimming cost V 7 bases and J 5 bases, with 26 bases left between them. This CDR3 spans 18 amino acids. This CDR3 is CASTPISGAQGGNEKLFF. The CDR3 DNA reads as TGTGCCAGCACCCCCATAAGCGGGGCACAGGGTGGGAATGAAAAACTGTTTTTT.

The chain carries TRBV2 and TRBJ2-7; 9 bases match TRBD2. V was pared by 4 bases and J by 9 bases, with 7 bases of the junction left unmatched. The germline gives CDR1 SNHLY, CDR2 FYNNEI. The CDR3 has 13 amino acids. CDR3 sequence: CASSGASGAMQYF. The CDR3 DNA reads TGTGCCAGCAGTGGGGCTAGCGGGGCGATGCAGTACTTC.

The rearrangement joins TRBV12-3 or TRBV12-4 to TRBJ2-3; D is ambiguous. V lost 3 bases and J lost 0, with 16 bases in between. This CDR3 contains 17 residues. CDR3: CASSFLSLPISTDTQYF. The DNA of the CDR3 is TGTGCCAGCAGTTTTTTGAGCTTGCCCATTAGCACAGATACGCAGTATTTT.

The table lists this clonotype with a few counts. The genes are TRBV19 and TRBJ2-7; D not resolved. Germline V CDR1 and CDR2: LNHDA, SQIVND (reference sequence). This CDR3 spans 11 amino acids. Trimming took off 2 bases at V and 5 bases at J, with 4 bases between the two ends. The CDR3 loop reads CASSIMDEQYF. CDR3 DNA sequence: TGTGCCAGTAGTATAATGGACGAGCAGTACTTC.

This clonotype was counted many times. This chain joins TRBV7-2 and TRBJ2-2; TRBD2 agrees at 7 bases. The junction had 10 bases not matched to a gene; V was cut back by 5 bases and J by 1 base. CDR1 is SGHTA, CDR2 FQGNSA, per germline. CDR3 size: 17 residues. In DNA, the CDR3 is TGTGCCAGCAGCCAAAGCGGGGAATACGAGAACACCGGGGAGCTGTTTTTT. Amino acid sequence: CASSQSGEYENTGELFF.

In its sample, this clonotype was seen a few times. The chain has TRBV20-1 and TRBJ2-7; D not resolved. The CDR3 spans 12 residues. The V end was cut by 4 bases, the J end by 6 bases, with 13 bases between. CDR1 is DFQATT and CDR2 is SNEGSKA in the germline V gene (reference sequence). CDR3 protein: CSAIRTDGEQYF. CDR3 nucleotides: TGCAGTGCTATCCGAACAGACGGCGAGCAGTACTTC.

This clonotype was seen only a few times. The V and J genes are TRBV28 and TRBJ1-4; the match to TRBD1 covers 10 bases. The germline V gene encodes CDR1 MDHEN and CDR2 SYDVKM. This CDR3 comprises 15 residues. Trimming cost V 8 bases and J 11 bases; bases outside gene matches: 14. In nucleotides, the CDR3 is TGTGCCAGCCGACGAGCCGGGACAGGGGTGGAGAAACTGTTTTTT. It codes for CASRRAGTGVEKLFF.

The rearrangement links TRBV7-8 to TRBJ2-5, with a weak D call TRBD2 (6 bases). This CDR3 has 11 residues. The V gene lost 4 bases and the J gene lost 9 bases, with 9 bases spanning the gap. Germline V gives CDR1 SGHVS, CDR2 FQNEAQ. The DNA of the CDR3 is TGTGCCAGCAGCTCCGCTAGCGCCCAGTACTTC. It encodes CASSSASAQYF.

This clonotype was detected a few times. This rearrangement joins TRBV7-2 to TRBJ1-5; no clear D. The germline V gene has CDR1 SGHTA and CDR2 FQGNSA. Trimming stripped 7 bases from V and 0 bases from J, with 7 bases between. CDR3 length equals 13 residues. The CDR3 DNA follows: TGTGCCAGCACCGACAATAGCAATCAGCCCCAGCATTTT. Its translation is CASTDNSNQPQHF. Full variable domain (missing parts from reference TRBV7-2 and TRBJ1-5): GAGVSQSPSNKVTEKGKDVELRCDPISGHTALYWYRQSLGQGLEFLIYFQGNSAPDKSGLPSDRFSAERTGGSVSTLTIQRTQQEDSAVYLCASTDNSNQPQHFGDGTRLSIL.

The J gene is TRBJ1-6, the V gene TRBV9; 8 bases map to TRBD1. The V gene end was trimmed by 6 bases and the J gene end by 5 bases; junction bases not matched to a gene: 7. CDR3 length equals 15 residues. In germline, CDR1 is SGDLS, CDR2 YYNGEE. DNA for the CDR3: TGTGCCAGCACCTCCCAGACAGGGGATAATTCACCCCTCCACTTT. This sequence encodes CASTSQTGDNSPLHF. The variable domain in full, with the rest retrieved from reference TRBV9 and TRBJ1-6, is DSGVTQTPKHLITATGQRVTLRCSPRSGDLSVYWYQQSLDQGLQFLIQYYNGEERAKGNILERFSAQQFPDLHSELNLSSLELGDSALYFCASTSQTGDNSPLHFGNGTRLTVT.

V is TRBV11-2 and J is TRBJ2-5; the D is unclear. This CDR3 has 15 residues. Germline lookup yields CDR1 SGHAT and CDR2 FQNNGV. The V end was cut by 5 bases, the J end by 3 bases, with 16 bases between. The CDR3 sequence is CASSDVESSEETQYF. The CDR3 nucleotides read TGTGCCAGCAGCGATGTCGAGTCGAGTGAAGAGACCCAGTACTTC.

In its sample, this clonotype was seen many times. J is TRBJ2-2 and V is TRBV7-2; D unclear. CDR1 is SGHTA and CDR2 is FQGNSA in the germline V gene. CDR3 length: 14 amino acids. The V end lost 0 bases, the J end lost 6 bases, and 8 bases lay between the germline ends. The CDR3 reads CASSLAESPGELFF. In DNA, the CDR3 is TGTGCCAGCAGCTTAGCGGAGAGTCCCGGGGAGCTGTTTTTT.

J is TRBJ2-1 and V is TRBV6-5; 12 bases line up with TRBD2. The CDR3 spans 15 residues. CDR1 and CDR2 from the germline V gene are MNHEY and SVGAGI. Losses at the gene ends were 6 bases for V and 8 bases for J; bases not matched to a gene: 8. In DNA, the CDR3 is TGTGCCAGCAGCTCTATGACTAGCGGGGGAGATGAGCAGTTCTTC. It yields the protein CASSSMTSGGDEQFF.

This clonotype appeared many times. DNA of the CDR3: TGTGCCAGTAGTAGCGGACGGTCCTTTGAAAAACTGTTTTTT. Amino acids: CASSSGRSFEKLFF. The V call is TRBV19, the J call TRBJ1-4; no firm D call. The CDR3 extends over 14 amino acids. Per the germline V gene, CDR1 is LNHDA and CDR2 is SQIVND (reference sequence). The V end was cut by 4 bases, the J end by 7 bases, with 13 bases between. Complete variable domain (other parts from reference TRBV19 and TRBJ1-4): DGGITQSPKYLFRKEGQNVTLSCEQNLNHDAMYWYRQDPGQGLRLIYYSQIVNDFQKGDIAEGYSVSREKKESFPLTVTSAQKNPTAFYLCASSSGRSFEKLFFGSGTQLSVL.

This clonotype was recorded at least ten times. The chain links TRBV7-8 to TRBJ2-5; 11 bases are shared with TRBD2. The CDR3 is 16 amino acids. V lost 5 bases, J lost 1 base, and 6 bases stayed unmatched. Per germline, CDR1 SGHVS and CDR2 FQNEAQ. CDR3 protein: CASSVLAGDTQETQYF. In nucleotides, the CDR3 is TGTGCCAGCAGCGTACTAGCGGGGGACACCCAAGAGACCCAGTACTTC. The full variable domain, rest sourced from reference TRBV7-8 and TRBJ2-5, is GAGVSQSPRYKVAKRGQDVALRCDPISGHVSLFWYQQALGQGPEFLTYFQNEAQLDKSGLPSDRFFAERPEGSVSTLKIQRTQQEDSAVYLCASSVLAGDTQETQYFGPGTRLLVL.

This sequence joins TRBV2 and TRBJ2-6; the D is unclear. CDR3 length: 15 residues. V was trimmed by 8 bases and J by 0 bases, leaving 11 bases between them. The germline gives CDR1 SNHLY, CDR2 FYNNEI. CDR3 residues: CASCADYSGANVLTF. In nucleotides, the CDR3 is TGTGCCAGCTGCGCAGATTACTCTGGGGCCAACGTCCTGACTTTC. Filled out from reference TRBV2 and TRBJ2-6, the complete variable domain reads EPEVTQTPSHQVTQMGQEVILRCVPISNHLYFYWYRQILGQKVEFLVSFYNNEISEKSEIFDDQFSVERPDGSNFTLKIRSTKLEDSAMYFCASCADYSGANVLTFGAGSRLTVL.

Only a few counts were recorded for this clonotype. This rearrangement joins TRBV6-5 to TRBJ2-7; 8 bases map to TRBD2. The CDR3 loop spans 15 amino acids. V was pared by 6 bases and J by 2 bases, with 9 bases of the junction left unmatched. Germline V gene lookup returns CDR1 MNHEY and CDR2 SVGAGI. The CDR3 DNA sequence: TGTGCCAGCAGATTAACTAGCGGAGGGGCCTACGAGCAGTACTTC. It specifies CASRLTSGGAYEQYF.

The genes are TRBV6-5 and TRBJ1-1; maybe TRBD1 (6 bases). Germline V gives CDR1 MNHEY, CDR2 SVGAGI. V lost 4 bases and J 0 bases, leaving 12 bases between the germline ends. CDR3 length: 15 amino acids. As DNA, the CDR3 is TGTGCCAGCAGTTCTGGACAGACCATGAACACTGAAGCTTTCTTT. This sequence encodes CASSSGQTMNTEAFF.

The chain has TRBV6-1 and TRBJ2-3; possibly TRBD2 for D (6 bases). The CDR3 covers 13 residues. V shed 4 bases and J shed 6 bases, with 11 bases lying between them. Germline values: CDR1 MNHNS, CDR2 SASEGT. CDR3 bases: TGTGCCAGCAGTGTCTGGGGGAGGGATACGCAGTATTTT. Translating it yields CASSVWGRDTQYF.

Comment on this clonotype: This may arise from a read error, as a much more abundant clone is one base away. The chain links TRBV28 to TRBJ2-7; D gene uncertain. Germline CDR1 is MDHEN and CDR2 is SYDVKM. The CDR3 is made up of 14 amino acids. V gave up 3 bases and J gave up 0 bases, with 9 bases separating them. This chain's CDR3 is CASSFAESSYEQYF. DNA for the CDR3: TGTGCCAGCAGTTTCGCCGAGAGCTCCTACGAGCAGTACTTC.

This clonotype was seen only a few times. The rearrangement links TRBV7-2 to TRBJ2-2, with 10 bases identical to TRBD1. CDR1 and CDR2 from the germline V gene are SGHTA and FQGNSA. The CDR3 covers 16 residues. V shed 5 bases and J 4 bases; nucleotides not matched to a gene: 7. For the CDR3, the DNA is TGTGCCAGCAGCCTACGACAGGGGGCCGGCACCGGGGAGCTGTTTTTT. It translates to CASSLRQGAGTGELFF.